Below, one T cell receptor (beta chain) is given with its context. Its antigen remains unknown. The germline CDR1 and CDR2 sequences are SGHRS and YFSETQ. The J segment lost 6 bases and the V segment lost 0 bases, leaving 11 bases of the junction unmatched. This CDR3 contains 19 residues. This record comes from a study of cytomegalovirus exposure and HLA in healthy donors. Study findings and constraints: It was reportedly the case that the classifier diagnosed cytomegalovirus status with high specificity and sensitivity.

Assay used: immunoSEQ multiplex PCR; TCRdb lists only in-frame clones, some missing. The data contain about 130,000 clones, about 90% of them singletons. The study drew the donors from its approximately 110-subject validation cohort, separate from the approximately 700-subject first cohort. This receptor was identified in a woman younger than 45 in good health and CMV-seropositive. The sequenced sample consisted of PBMCs. This chain uses TRBV5-1 with TRBJ2-3; 15 bases match TRBD2. CDR3 sequence (DNA): TGCGCCAGCAGCTTGGCCGCGGGGACTAGCGGGAGGCTGCGGGATACGCAGTATTTT. It translates to CASSLAAGTSGRLRDTQYF.